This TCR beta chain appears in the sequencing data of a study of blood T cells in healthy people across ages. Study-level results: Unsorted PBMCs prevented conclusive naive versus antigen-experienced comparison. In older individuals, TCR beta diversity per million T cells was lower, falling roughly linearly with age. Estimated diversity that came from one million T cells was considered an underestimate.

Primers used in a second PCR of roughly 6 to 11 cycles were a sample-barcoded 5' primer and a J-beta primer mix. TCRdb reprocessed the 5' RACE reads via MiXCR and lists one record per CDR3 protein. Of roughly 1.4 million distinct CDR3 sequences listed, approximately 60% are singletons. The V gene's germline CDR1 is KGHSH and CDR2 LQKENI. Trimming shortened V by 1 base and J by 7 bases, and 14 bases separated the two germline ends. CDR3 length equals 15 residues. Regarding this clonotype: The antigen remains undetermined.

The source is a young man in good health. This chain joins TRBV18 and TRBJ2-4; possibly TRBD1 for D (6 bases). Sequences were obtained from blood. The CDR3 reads CASSPLQGEGNIQYF. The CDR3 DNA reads TGTGCCAGCTCACCACTACAGGGAGAAGGTAACATTCAGTACTTC.